The T cell receptor beta chain described here comes from a study of blood T cell repertoires in COVID-19. Sequencing used immunoSEQ multiplex PCR; TCRdb keeps in-frame clones, though not all of them. The table has under 75,000 clones, over 70% seen once; the top ten hold around 19%. Germline lookup yields CDR1 MDHEN and CDR2 SYDVKM. The trim removed 1 base at V and 6 bases at J, leaving 7 bases unmatched. The CDR3 has 16 amino acids. The J gene is TRBJ2-1, the V gene TRBV28, with TRBD2 identical over 9 bases. Sequences were obtained from peripheral blood. This receptor was identified in a woman aged 45-65 years with active or convalescent COVID-19. CDR3 nucleotide sequence: TGTGCCAGCAGTTTATTAACTAGCGGGTGGACCAATGAGCAGTTCTTC. Its translation: CASSLLTSGWTNEQFF.